Described below is a single T cell receptor beta chain sequence and its context. The data originate from a study of blood T cell repertoires in COVID-19. Study details: Whether acute or convalescent, the COVID-19 samples came from the United States, Italy and Spain.

How the authors handled the data: For nucleated cells, counts were estimated from reference gene primer amplification. The protocol was immunoSEQ multiplex PCR, while the TCRdb copy is restricted to in-frame clones and leaves out a portion. D and trimming come from the DNA, and the V and J calls and clone size come from that table. The sample holds 250,000 or so clones, around nine tenths seen once. The age range of participants was roughly 18 to 90 years, with residence in fewer than 25 US areas. Self-reported history from a screening survey and questionnaire set each donor's cohort. Germline V gene sequence: CDR1 SGHTA, CDR2 FQGNSA. The ends were cut back, 7 bases at V and 1 base at J, with 13 bases in the middle. The CDR3 is 15 residues long.

V and J are TRBV7-2 and TRBJ2-2; D gene ambiguous. The sample comprised PBMCs or T cells enriched from blood (not recorded which). The TCR sequence derives from a young woman who had recovered from COVID-19. CDR3 loop: CASKFDSRNTGELFF. CDR3 DNA sequence: TGTGCCAGCAAATTTGACTCCCGGAACACCGGGGAGCTGTTTTTT.